The 31 T cell receptor beta chains presented below share a single source sample, sequenced in a study of cytotoxic CD8 clonotypes in ibrutinib-treated CLL. Produced via immunoSEQ multiplex PCR; TCRdb's table is partial and in-frame only. The data hold some 120,000 clones, with more than 55% observed a single time. This material consisted of PBMCs, taken after 24 months of ibrutinib treatment. All receptors come from a human donor with chronic lymphocytic leukemia.

The chain employs TRBV4-1 and TRBJ2-2, with TRBD2 matching 15 bases. With V trimmed by 3 bases and J by 1 base, 12 bases remained unmatched. CDR3 size: 21 residues. Per the germline V gene, CDR1 is MGHRA and CDR2 is YSYEKL. The CDR3 nucleotides are TGCGCCAGCAGCCAGGCCTCCGGGACTAGCGGGGGGCCTCGGAACACCGGGGAGCTGTTTTTT. This sequence encodes CASSQASGTSGGPRNTGELFF.

The V and J genes are TRBV6-1 and TRBJ2-7, with 9 nucleotides matching TRBD1. The germline V gene encodes CDR1 MNHNS and CDR2 SASEGT. This CDR3 contains 14 residues. V lost 2 bases and J lost 3; bases outside the gene matches: 2. The CDR3 loop reads CASSEQGQGYEQYF. The CDR3 DNA is TGTGCCAGCAGTGAACAGGGACAGGGCTACGAGCAGTACTTC.

This clone was recorded a few times. The J gene is TRBJ1-4, the V gene TRBV7-3; TRBD1 might be the D (5 bases). The germline V gene has CDR1 SGHTA and CDR2 FQGTGA. V dropped 2 bases and J dropped 3 bases, with 13 bases sitting between them. The CDR3 consists of 16 residues. For the CDR3, the DNA is TGTGCCAGCAGCTTATCCCCGGCGGGACCTAATGAAAAACTGTTTTTT. Encoded protein: CASSLSPAGPNEKLFF.

This chain links TRBV9 with TRBJ2-7; D is unresolved. The V and J ends lost 2 bases and 2 bases respectively, with 14 bases between them. This CDR3 is 15 amino acids long. Germline CDR1 reads SGDLS; CDR2 reads YYNGEE. The CDR3 sequence: CASSVQADITYEQYF. DNA of the CDR3: TGTGCCAGCAGCGTTCAGGCAGACATAACCTACGAGCAGTACTTC.

This clone was observed a few times. The genes are TRBV21-1 and TRBJ1-6; the table's TRBD1 call for D was not verified on the DNA. TRBV21-1 is an annotated pseudogene. The CDR3 is made up of 14 amino acids. The CDR3 DNA reads TGTGCCATTACAGGGTTGGGTTATAATTCACCCCTCCACTTT. It yields the protein CAITGLGYNSPLHF.

In its sample, this clone was seen a few times. This chain links TRBV27 with TRBJ2-7; D is uncertain. This CDR3 is built from 13 residues. The ends were cut back, 0 bases at V and 4 bases at J, with 7 bases in the middle. Per germline, CDR1 MNHEY and CDR2 SMNVEV (reference sequence). The CDR3 loop is CASSLSNRYEQYF. In DNA, the CDR3 is TGTGCCAGCAGTTTATCGAATCGTTACGAGCAGTACTTC.

This clone was seen more than once but under ten times. This chain connects TRBV7-3 to TRBJ2-1, with TRBD1 identical over 7 bases. CDR1 and CDR2 from the germline V gene are SGHTA and FQGTGA. Germline trimming cut 5 bases from V and 6 bases from J; bases unmatched to any gene: 13. The CDR3 is 16 residues long. The CDR3 reads CASSLNRQGRINEQFF. The CDR3 DNA sequence: TGTGCCAGCAGCCTAAACCGACAGGGAAGAATCAATGAGCAGTTCTTC.

The rearrangement links TRBV2 to TRBJ2-2, with TRBD2 identical over 7 bases. Germline loops: CDR1 SNHLY, CDR2 FYNNEI. The CDR3 runs to 15 residues. The V and J ends lost 3 bases and 5 bases, in that order; junction bases with no gene match: 6. DNA for the CDR3: TGTGCCAGCAGTGAGGAGGGAGGGCGGACCGGGGAGCTGTTTTTT. It encodes CASSEEGGRTGELFF.

The table lists this clone with a few counts. The genes are TRBV19 and TRBJ2-7; 11 nucleotides line up with TRBD2. Looked up from germline, CDR1 is LNHDA and CDR2 is SQIVND (reference sequence). V trimming: 8 bases; J trimming: 3 bases; junction bases outside the gene matches: 6. The CDR3 length is 14 residues. The CDR3 spells CASSSGGPHYEQYF. CDR3 DNA sequence: TGTGCCAGTTCTAGCGGGGGGCCCCACTACGAGCAGTACTTC.

By frequency in the sample, this clone is large. This chain connects TRBV6-1 to TRBJ2-7; D is possibly TRBD2 (5 bases). The germline V gene encodes CDR1 MNHNS and CDR2 SASEGT. The V end lost 1 base, the J end lost 3 bases, and 7 bases lay between the germline ends. This CDR3 is built from 13 residues. The CDR3 nucleotides read TGTGCCAGCAGTGAAGGGGAGTTCTACGAGCAGTACTTC. Amino acids: CASSEGEFYEQYF.

This clone was counted a single time. The genes are TRBV18 and TRBJ2-2, with D maybe TRBD1 (6 bases). Germline V gene sequence: CDR1 KGHSH, CDR2 LQKENI. Trimming took 8 bases from V and 2 from J, leaving 15 bases between them. The CDR3 loop spans 15 amino acids. The CDR3 sequence: CASRGQGKNTGELFF. CDR3 bases: TGTGCCAGCCGCGGGCAGGGGAAAAACACCGGGGAGCTGTTTTTT.

This clone has just a few counts. The CDR3 spells CASSPRGNTGELFF. The CDR3 DNA reads as TGTGCCAGCTCACCACGGGGGAACACCGGGGAGCTGTTTTTT. J is TRBJ2-2 and V is TRBV18; D is undetermined. CDR1 is KGHSH and CDR2 is LQKENI in the germline V gene. The length of the CDR3 is 14 residues. V was trimmed by 1 base and J by 1 base, leaving 4 bases between them. Full variable domain (rest looked up from reference TRBV18 and TRBJ2-2): NAGVMQNPRHLVRRRGQEARLRCSPMKGHSHVYWYRQLPEEGLKFMVYLQKENIIDESGMPKERFSAEFPKEGPSILRIQQVVRGDSAAYFCASSPRGNTGELFFGEGSRLTVL.

The chain recombines TRBV20-1 with TRBJ2-2; TRBD2 agrees at 7 bases. The ends lost 6 bases at V and 7 bases at J; junction bases unmatched: 2. Germline loops: CDR1 DFQATT, CDR2 SNEGSKA (reference sequence). This CDR3 comprises 11 residues. CDR3 in amino acids: CSAPGGGELFF. The CDR3 nucleotides are TGCAGTGCCCCGGGGGGCGGGGAGCTGTTTTTT.

This clone was counted only a few times. CDR3: CSVVGTSGTNTGELFF. The CDR3 DNA reads as TGCAGCGTTGTTGGGACTAGCGGTACGAACACCGGGGAGCTGTTTTTT. The V call is TRBV29-1, the J call TRBJ2-2, with 11 bases lining up with TRBD2. This CDR3 is built from 16 residues. V dropped 4 bases and J dropped 0; count of bases not matched to a gene: 4. CDR1 is SQVTM, CDR2 ANQGSEA, per germline.

The chain employs TRBV2 and TRBJ2-7; 7 nucleotides line up with TRBD2. The CDR3 has 12 residues. Trimming at V came to 6 bases and at J to 9 bases, leaving 8 bases not matched to a gene. Germline CDR1 and CDR2: SNHLY and FYNNEI. The CDR3 here is CASRGDGGWQYF. The CDR3 nucleotides read TGTGCCAGCAGAGGGGACGGGGGGTGGCAGTACTTC.

The chain carries TRBV10-3 and TRBJ2-3, with D possibly being TRBD2 (6 bases). Germline V gene lookup returns CDR1 ENHRY and CDR2 SYGVKD. V lost 0 bases and J lost 1, with 8 bases in between. The CDR3 loop spans 15 amino acids. The CDR3 sequence is CAISESTGGTDTQYF. The CDR3 coding sequence is TGTGCCATCAGTGAGTCTACGGGGGGCACAGATACGCAGTATTTT.

On this clone itself: The germline gene is not matched at one end of the junction; a read error may be the cause. This chain uses TRBV30 with TRBJ2-3; the D gene is possibly TRBD1 (5 bases). Germline CDR1 and CDR2: GTSNPN and SVGIG (reference sequence). The CDR3 covers 13 residues. The CDR3 DNA is TGTGCCTGGAATGTAGTAGATACAGGTACGCAGTATTTT. Amino acid sequence: CAWNVVDTGTQYF.

The chain is built from TRBV4-1 and TRBJ1-1; D may be TRBD1 (5 bases). The germline V gene has CDR1 MGHRA and CDR2 YSYEKL. The V end lost 1 base, the J end lost 0 bases, and 12 bases lay between the germline ends. This CDR3 contains 16 residues. CDR3 in DNA: TGCGCCAGCAGCCAAGGGGGGAGGAGGATGAACACTGAAGCTTTCTTT. This codes for CASSQGGRRMNTEAFF.

The rearrangement uses TRBV6-6 and TRBJ1-5; D may be TRBD1 (6 bases). Germline V lookup: CDR1 MNHNY, CDR2 SVGAGI (reference sequence). The CDR3 loop spans 13 amino acids. The CDR3 DNA reads as TGTGTCACGGGACAAAGTAACAATCAGCCCCAGCATTTT. Translating it yields CVTGQSNNQPQHF.

This clone was found once. V usage is TRBV19 and J usage is TRBJ1-1; the match to TRBD1 covers 8 bases. CDR3 length: 15 residues. Trimming removed 6 bases from V and 0 bases from J; junction bases left unmatched: 6. Germline lookup yields CDR1 LNHDA and CDR2 SQIVND (reference sequence). Here the CDR3 reads CASRGTGQMNTEAFF. In DNA, the CDR3 is TGTGCCAGTAGGGGGACAGGACAGATGAACACTGAAGCTTTCTTT.

The chain employs TRBV4-2 and TRBJ1-6; TRBD1 matches 7 bases. Losses at the gene ends were 3 bases for V and 6 bases for J; bases not matched to a gene: 5. The CDR3 loop spans 15 amino acids. Germline V gene sequence: CDR1 LGHNA, CDR2 YNFKEQ. CDR3 coding DNA: TGTGCCAGCAGCCAGGCCGGGACAGCTAATTCACCCCTCCACTTT. Protein sequence: CASSQAGTANSPLHF.

This clone was seen a few times. The DNA for the CDR3 is TGCAGTGCTACCCGTACAGATACGCAGTATTTT. It is translated as CSATRTDTQYF. This chain connects TRBV20-1 to TRBJ2-3; unclear D gene. The germline V gene has CDR1 DFQATT and CDR2 SNEGSKA (reference sequence). Between the trimmed V and J ends, which lost 4 bases and 3 bases, there was a span of 5 bases. CDR3 size: 11 residues.

This sequence joins TRBV6-5 and TRBJ1-1; D unresolved. V was shortened by 5 bases and J by 0 bases, with 13 bases between the two germline ends. The germline CDR1 and CDR2 sequences are MNHEY and SVGAGI. The CDR3 has 15 amino acids. CDR3 nucleotides: TGTGCCAGCAGTCCGGCCGACGCAGTGAACACTGAAGCTTTCTTT. Translation: CASSPADAVNTEAFF.

This clone was counted at least ten times. The V and J genes are TRBV7-8 and TRBJ2-3, with D maybe TRBD1 (6 bases). Trimming removed 4 bases from V and 3 bases from J, with 14 bases in between. This CDR3 spans 15 amino acids. Germline-derived CDR1 and CDR2 are SGHVS and FQNEAQ. This CDR3 reads CASSYGTKGTDTQYF. The CDR3 region has the DNA TGTGCCAGCAGCTACGGGACAAAGGGAACAGATACGCAGTATTTT.

This chain joins TRBV6-6 and TRBJ1-6; 11 bases line up with TRBD1. The CDR3 loop spans 16 amino acids. In germline, CDR1 is MNHNY, CDR2 SVGAGI (reference sequence). Trimming cost V 5 bases and J 2 bases; bases outside gene matches: 2. The CDR3 spells CASSVGQGAYNSPLHF. The DNA of the CDR3 is TGTGCCAGCAGTGTGGGACAGGGGGCCTATAATTCACCCCTCCACTTT.

The gene calls are TRBV11-3 and TRBJ1-4; D is unresolved. Germline V CDR1 and CDR2: SGHNT, YENEEA. CDR3 length: 15 amino acids. Trimming took off 1 base at V and 4 bases at J, with 10 bases between the two ends. The CDR3 DNA reads TGTGCCAGCAGCTTAGGAGGGCGGTTTAATGAAAAACTGTTTTTT. Translating it yields CASSLGGRFNEKLFF.

The chain uses TRBV27 and TRBJ2-3, with a tentative D call TRBD2 (6 bases). The CDR3 consists of 16 residues. Germline V gene data show CDR1 as MNHEY and CDR2 as SMNVEV (reference sequence). Deletions cut 5 bases from V and 9 bases from J, with 24 bases between. CDR3 coding DNA: TGTGCCAGCAGTCCTACGCTTACTCGCCCCCGGGAGACGCAGTATTTT. It codes for CASSPTLTRPRETQYF.

The chain links TRBV5-1 to TRBJ2-3; D gene uncertain. CDR1 SGHRS and CDR2 YFSETQ come from the germline V gene. The CDR3 contains 12 residues. V was shortened by 1 base and J by 5 bases, with 5 bases between the two germline ends. CDR3 protein: CASSLLGDTQYF. The CDR3 DNA follows: TGCGCCAGCAGCTTGCTCGGAGATACGCAGTATTTT.

There are a few counts of this clone. The chain links TRBV9 to TRBJ2-7; TRBD2 matches 10 bases. This CDR3 comprises 17 residues. Germline loops: CDR1 SGDLS, CDR2 YYNGEE. The ends lost 4 bases at V and 2 bases at J; junction bases unmatched: 12. This CDR3 reads CASSPRGAGGPTYEQYF. Here the CDR3 DNA reads TGTGCCAGCAGCCCTAGGGGAGCGGGGGGGCCAACCTACGAGCAGTACTTC. The variable domain in full, completed from reference TRBV9 and TRBJ2-7, reads DSGVTQTPKHLITATGQRVTLRCSPRSGDLSVYWYQQSLDQGLQFLIQYYNGEERAKGNILERFSAQQFPDLHSELNLSSLELGDSALYFCASSPRGAGGPTYEQYFGPGTRLTVT.

The V gene is TRBV7-6, the J gene TRBJ2-7, with 8 bases aligning to TRBD1. Looked up from germline, CDR1 is SGHVS and CDR2 is FNYEAQ. Germline trimming cut 4 bases from V and 0 bases from J; bases unmatched to any gene: 5. This CDR3 contains 15 residues. The CDR3 loop reads CASSSRTGHSYEQYF. DNA for the CDR3: TGTGCCAGCAGCTCTCGGACAGGGCACTCCTACGAGCAGTACTTC. The whole variable domain, remainder taken from reference TRBV7-6 and TRBJ2-7, is GAGVSQSPRYKVTKRGQDVALRCDPISGHVSLYWYRQALGQGPEFLTYFNYEAQQDKSGLPNDRFSAERPEGSISTLTIQRTEQRDSAMYRCASSSRTGHSYEQYFGPGTRLTVT.

CDR3 sequence: CTSSQERSGGPYEQYF. CDR3 nucleotides: TGCACCAGCAGCCAAGAGAGGTCGGGGGGGCCTTACGAGCAGTACTTC. The rearrangement joins TRBV1 to TRBJ2-7; TRBD2 reflects the table's D call only, with no check against the DNA. TRBV1 is marked as a pseudogene. The CDR3 totals 16 residues.